A selection of T cell receptor beta chains follows, all from one sample in a study of T cells in Graves' hyperthyroidism and ophthalmopathy. Each CDR3 protein is one row after TCRdb ran MiXCR on the multiplex PCR reads. The table shows around 400,000 distinct CDR3 sequences, with about 12% occurring only once. Sequenced: blood. Receptors originate from a young woman with Graves' hyperthyroidism. Each CDR3 is given with its conserved first and last residue. D genes are given only for firm matches. Where a row states a size, it is once, few, many or the class of an expanded clone; other rows omit it.

D	size	J	V	CDR3	DNA
TRBD2	many	TRBJ2-7	TRBV6-2/TRBV6-3	CASSYGWTSGGQYF	TGTGCCAGCAGTTACGGGTGGACTAGCGGAGGGCAGTACTTC
-	few	TRBJ2-1	TRBV5-1	CASSLDPGSSYNEQFF	TGCGCCAGCAGCTTGGATCCGGGAAGCTCCTACAATGAGCAGTTCTTC
-	-	TRBJ1-5	TRBV7-9	CASSLERGENQPQHF	TGTGCCAGCAGCTTAGAACGGGGGGAAAATCAGCCCCAGCATTTT
-	few	TRBJ2-5	TRBV5-1	CASSLDVSRETQYF	TGCGCCAGCAGCTTGGATGTCAGTCGGGAGACCCAGTACTTC
-	few	TRBJ1-1	TRBV4-1	CASSQTQFGSAEAFF	TGCGCCAGCAGCCAAACCCAGTTCGGGAGCGCTGAAGCTTTCTTT
-	many	TRBJ2-3	TRBV7-3	CASSPRGGGSTDTQYF	TGTGCCAGCAGCCCAAGAGGGGGGGGAAGCACAGATACGCAGTATTTT
-	few	TRBJ2-1	TRBV6-1	CASGLEPSSYNEQFF	TGTGCCAGCGGGTTAGAACCAAGCTCCTACAATGAGCAGTTCTTC
TRBD2	few	TRBJ2-1	TRBV19	CASRHGTTNEQFF	TGTGCCAGTAGGCACGGGACTACCAATGAGCAGTTCTTC
-	many	TRBJ2-1	TRBV6-1	CASIEGFHFSYNEQFF	TGTGCCAGCATAGAAGGATTCCATTTTTCCTACAATGAGCAGTTCTTC
-	-	TRBJ1-2	TRBV28	CASSLFGGAPPNYGYTF	TGTGCCAGCAGTTTATTTGGGGGGGCGCCGCCTAACTATGGCTACACCTTC
TRBD2	-	TRBJ2-1	TRBV7-3	CASSLTGGKRGGGDEQFF	TGTGCCAGCAGCTTAACGGGCGGCAAGCGGGGAGGCGGCGATGAGCAGTTCTTC
-	few	TRBJ2-3	TRBV14	CASSQKPGLGTDTQYF	TGTGCCAGCAGCCAAAAACCGGGGCTAGGCACAGATACGCAGTATTTT
-	many	TRBJ2-2	TRBV10-3	CAISGSRDGSTGELFF	TGTGCCATCAGTGGATCCAGGGACGGTAGCACCGGGGAGCTGTTTTTT
-	many	TRBJ2-5	TRBV20-1	CSARPGLPAQETQYF	TGCAGTGCTAGGCCGGGCCTTCCGGCTCAGGAGACCCAGTACTTC
-	-	TRBJ2-5	TRBV6-1	CASSISGETQYF	TGTGCCAGCAGTATCTCGGGGGAGACCCAGTACTTC
TRBD1	few	TRBJ1-5	TRBV5-1	CASSLTGGSAQPQHF	TGCGCCAGCAGCTTAACAGGGGGCTCTGCTCAGCCCCAGCATTTT
-	many	TRBJ2-7	TRBV25-1	CASSLTGGNEQYF	TGTGCCAGCAGTCTAACAGGTGGGAACGAGCAGTACTTC
TRBD2	many	TRBJ2-1	TRBV5-5	CASSSRPAGVSYNEQFF	TGTGCCAGCAGTTCCCGGCCCGCGGGGGTATCCTACAATGAGCAGTTCTTC
-	-	TRBJ1-1	TRBV19	CASSIMVRDTEAFF	TGTGCCAGTAGTATTATGGTGCGGGACACTGAAGCTTTCTTT
TRBD1	many	TRBJ2-1	TRBV28	CASSYRDRGLNEQFF	TGTGCCAGCAGTTACCGGGACAGGGGCTTAAATGAGCAGTTCTTC
TRBD2	-	TRBJ2-5	TRBV4-1	CASSQMLAGLLGETQYF	TGCGCCAGCAGCCAGATGCTAGCGGGCCTCCTTGGAGAGACCCAGTACTTC
-	many	TRBJ2-1	TRBV11-2	CASSLDTSMNEQFF	TGTGCCAGCAGCTTAGACACTAGCATGAATGAGCAGTTCTTC
TRBD1	many	TRBJ1-1	TRBV6-1	CASSEQGARTEAFF	TGTGCCAGCAGTGAACAGGGGGCGCGGACTGAAGCTTTCTTT
-	few	TRBJ1-6	TRBV7-2	CASSFPLRGGDRNSPLHF	TGTGCCAGCAGCTTTCCCTTACGAGGGGGAGACAGAAATTCACCCCTCCACTTT
-	-	TRBJ2-2	TRBV7-9	CASLGVRVELFF	TGTGCCAGCTTGGGGGTCCGGGTGGAGCTGTTTTTT
-	few	TRBJ1-2	TRBV19	CASDSGATNYGYTF	TGTGCCAGTGACTCCGGGGCCACTAACTATGGCTACACCTTC